Presented here are 28 T cell receptor beta chains from one specimen sequenced in a study of T cells after yellow fever vaccination (dated by TCRdb to the late 2010s). The sample's treatment or condition label, in plain terms: live attenuated yellow fever vaccine strain. The library was made by 5' RACE. Instrument on record: Illumina HiSeq 2500. TCRdb redid the processing of the public reads, applying fastp at Q25 and MiXCR, and retained in-frame beta chains. Duplicate CDR3 protein sequences are folded into a single record with the most common DNA and genes. The sample contains 500,000 to 650,000 distinct CDR3 sequences, about a sixth of them found a single time. The ten largest clonotypes hold 15% to 20% of the sample. The sequencing here drew on PBMCs, taken roughly 5 days after the first yellow fever vaccination. The receptors were sampled from a man in his late teens or twenties who received the YFV17D yellow fever vaccine.

This clonotype was counted only a few times. The chain recombines TRBV15 with TRBJ1-1; possibly TRBD1 for D (6 bases). V lost 5 bases to trimming and J lost 4 bases, with 17 bases between them. The germline gives CDR1 LNHNV, CDR2 YYDKDF (reference sequence). The CDR3 sequence is 15 residues long. As DNA, the CDR3 is TGTGCCACCAGCCGTAACGCCGCCAGGGGCACTGAAGCTTTCTTT. The encoded protein is CATSRNAARGTEAFF.

CDR3 DNA: TGTGCCAGCAGCTTCATAGGAGAAGAGACCCAGTACTTC. It codes for CASSFIGEETQYF. The chain carries TRBV7-3 and TRBJ2-5; D call uncertain. V lost 3 bases and J lost 3, with 8 bases in between. CDR1 and CDR2 (germline): SGHTA, FQGTGA. This CDR3 region has 13 residues.

This clonotype was recorded at least ten times. The chain uses TRBV12-3 or TRBV12-4 and TRBJ2-1; D might be TRBD2 (6 bases). The CDR3 covers 11 residues. Trimming removed 8 bases from V and 9 bases from J, with 11 bases in between. CDR3 in amino acids: CASSTLAEQFF. In DNA form, the CDR3 reads TGTGCCAGCTCGACACTAGCTGAGCAGTTCTTC.

This chain links TRBV5-5 with TRBJ1-5; TRBD1 matches at 10 bases. The CDR3 length is 17 residues. The junction had 8 bases not matched to a gene; V was cut back by 2 bases and J by 3 bases. CDR1 and CDR2 from the germline V gene are SGHKS and YYEKEE (reference sequence). CDR3 sequence (DNA): TGTGCCAGCAGCTTCTGGGCGGGGACAGGGGTCAATCAGCCCCAGCATTTT. Amino acids: CASSFWAGTGVNQPQHF. Full variable domain (rest looked up from reference TRBV5-5 and TRBJ1-5): DAGVTQSPTHLIKTRGQQVTLRCSPISGHKSVSWYQQVLGQGPQFIFQYYEKEERGRGNFPDRFSARQFPNYSSELNVNALLLGDSALYLCASSFWAGTGVNQPQHFGDGTRLSIL.

In its sample, this clonotype was seen many times. The rearrangement joins TRBV6-5 to TRBJ2-3; TRBD2 matches 10 bases. CDR3 length: 14 residues. Germline CDR1 reads MNHEY; CDR2 reads SVGAGI. J was trimmed by 4 bases and V by 4 bases; bases with no gene match: 2. The CDR3 DNA sequence: TGTGCCAGCAGTTTAGCGGGGGGTGCAGATACGCAGTATTTT. This translates into CASSLAGGADTQYF.

In its sample, this clonotype was seen many times. The chain combines TRBV12-3 or TRBV12-4 with TRBJ2-7; D is uncertain. This CDR3 region has 11 residues. V was trimmed by 4 bases and J by 6 bases, leaving 7 bases between them. CDR3 residues: CASSSGSEQYV. CDR3 DNA sequence: TGTGCCAGCAGTTCCGGTAGCGAGCAGTACGTC.

Ten or more counts support this clonotype. The chain combines TRBV5-1 with TRBJ2-7; D is possibly TRBD2 (5 bases). V gave up 3 bases and J gave up 6 bases, with 13 bases separating them. Germline V gene sequence: CDR1 SGHRS, CDR2 YFSETQ. The CDR3 is 13 amino acids. The CDR3 DNA is TGCGCCAGCAGCTCCCTAGCAAGTAGCGAGCAGTACTTC. Protein sequence: CASSSLASSEQYF.

Here the CDR3 reads CASNPPTGRNEQFF. The CDR3 nucleotides are TGTGCCAGCAACCCTCCGACAGGGCGGAATGAGCAGTTCTTC. The chain has TRBV6-1 and TRBJ2-1; 7 positions agree with TRBD1. CDR1 is MNHNS and CDR2 is SASEGT in the germline V gene. Trimming took 7 bases from V and 7 from J; bases not matched to a gene: 10. This CDR3 comprises 14 residues.

The chain combines TRBV12-3 or TRBV12-4 with TRBJ2-3; the match to TRBD2 covers 8 bases. J gave up 1 base and V 2 bases, and 5 bases lay outside the gene matches. This CDR3 region has 16 residues. Written as DNA, the CDR3 is TGTGCCAGCAGTTTACCCCCGGGGGGGGGCACAGATACGCAGTATTTT. Translation gives CASSLPPGGGTDTQYF.

This chain connects TRBV27 to TRBJ1-2; 7 bases agree with TRBD1. V gave up 5 bases and J gave up 5 bases; unmatched junction bases: 11. CDR1 is MNHEY and CDR2 is SMNVEV in the germline V gene (reference sequence). The CDR3 runs 15 residues. In DNA, the CDR3 is TGTGCCAGCAGTCCGATCCCAGCAGGGGGATATGGCTACACCTTC. Translation: CASSPIPAGGYGYTF.

The chain carries TRBV25-1 and TRBJ1-6; perhaps TRBD1 as D (5 bases). The CDR3 runs to 12 residues. The germline CDR1 and CDR2 sequences are MGHDK and SYGVNS. Trimming removed 10 bases at V and 7 bases at J, with 11 bases between. This chain's CDR3 is CATGDGNSPLHF. DNA of the CDR3: TGTGCCACCGGGGACGGCAATTCACCCCTCCACTTT.

V usage is TRBV6-1 and J usage is TRBJ2-3, with D possibly TRBD2 on 6 matching bases. This CDR3 has 17 amino acids. V lost 6 bases to trimming and J lost 2 bases, with 21 bases between them. Germline V CDR1 and CDR2: MNHNS, SASEGT. The DNA of the CDR3 is TGTGCCAGCAGCCGCGGGATGGGACTCCCCATCACAGATACGCAGTATTTT. It translates to CASSRGMGLPITDTQYF.

This clonotype was seen a handful of times. The J gene is TRBJ2-1, the V gene TRBV5-1, with 9 bases that match TRBD1. The CDR3 covers 16 residues. The V segment lost 3 bases and the J segment 6 bases; nucleotides outside the gene matches: 10. Germline-derived CDR1 and CDR2 are SGHRS and YFSETQ. CDR3 in DNA: TGCGCCAGCAGCTGGGGGATGGACAGGGGTAGCAATGAGCAGTTCTTC. This sequence encodes CASSWGMDRGSNEQFF.

The chain has TRBV19 and TRBJ2-4, with 8 bases aligning to TRBD1. J was trimmed by 0 bases and V by 5 bases; bases with no gene match: 9. This CDR3 comprises 17 residues. Germline V gene data show CDR1 as LNHDA and CDR2 as SQIVND (reference sequence). DNA of the CDR3: TGTGCCAGTAGTGCGCAACAGGGGGTGTTAGCCAAAAACATTCAGTACTTC. Amino acids: CASSAQQGVLAKNIQYF.

This clonotype has a count of ten or more. The rearrangement joins TRBV5-1 to TRBJ1-1; TRBD1 matches 7 bases. The CDR3 has 14 amino acids. The ends lost 4 bases at V and 7 bases at J; junction bases unmatched: 10. Germline V gene lookup returns CDR1 SGHRS and CDR2 YFSETQ. CDR3 sequence: CASSKGQEGDEAFF. Written as DNA, the CDR3 is TGCGCCAGCAGCAAAGGACAGGAGGGCGATGAAGCTTTCTTT.

Only a few counts were recorded for this clonotype. This chain joins TRBV6-5 and TRBJ2-1, with D possibly matching TRBD2 (6 bases). CDR3 length: 16 amino acids. The germline V gene encodes CDR1 MNHEY and CDR2 SVGAGI. With 0 bases removed from V and 4 bases from J, the gap between germline ends came to 13 bases. CDR3 DNA sequence: TGTGCCAGCAGTTACTCCGGAGGCGGGGCATACAATGAGCAGTTCTTC. Protein sequence: CASSYSGGGAYNEQFF.

This clonotype was counted only a few times. V gene TRBV25-1 combines with J gene TRBJ1-6, with 9 bases fitting TRBD1. This CDR3 region has 13 residues. V lost 6 bases to trimming and J lost 9 bases; unmatched junction nucleotides: 3. CDR1 MGHDK and CDR2 SYGVNS come from the germline V gene. CDR3 residues: CASRGTGLSPLHF. In DNA form, the CDR3 reads TGTGCCAGCAGGGGGACAGGGCTTTCACCCCTCCACTTT.

The table lists this clonotype with a count of one. The gene calls are TRBV13 and TRBJ2-2, with D perhaps TRBD2 (5 bases). V lost 5 bases, J lost 7 bases, and 11 bases lay in between. Germline values: CDR1 PRHDT, CDR2 FYEKMQ (reference sequence). This CDR3 is built from 13 residues. The CDR3 region is CASSELAIGELFF. In nucleotides, the CDR3 is TGTGCCAGCAGCGAGCTAGCCATCGGGGAGCTGTTTTTT.

This clonotype was detected a few times. The chain links TRBV6-1 to TRBJ2-1, with 9 nucleotides matching TRBD1. Looked up from germline, CDR1 is MNHNS and CDR2 is SASEGT. The CDR3 spans 18 residues. After removal of 6 bases from V and 6 bases from J, the junction contained 18 bases not matched to a gene. CDR3 in DNA: TGTGCCAGCAGCCCGACCTCCACCGGGACAGGGCTTACCAATGAGCAGTTCTTC. Protein: CASSPTSTGTGLTNEQFF.

This chain joins TRBV11-2 and TRBJ2-1; TRBD2 matches at 10 bases. V gave up 2 bases and J gave up 15 bases; unmatched junction bases: 10. The length of the CDR3 is 14 residues. Per germline, CDR1 SGHAT and CDR2 FQNNGV. CDR3 nucleotide sequence: TGTGCCAGCAGCTTAAGCGGGGGGGAAACTCGGTCGTTCTTC. It is translated as CASSLSGGETRSFF.

This chain joins TRBV10-3 and TRBJ2-7, with TRBD2 as a possible D gene (7 bases). Germline V gene lookup returns CDR1 ENHRY and CDR2 SYGVKD. V was clipped by 6 bases and J by 4 bases, with 16 bases between them. CDR3 length equals 14 residues. The CDR3 DNA reads as TGTGCCATCAGAAGAGACGGGGGGCCTTACGAGCAGTACTTC. Translated: CAIRRDGGPYEQYF.

The chain carries TRBV9 and TRBJ1-3, with D possibly TRBD1 on 5 matching bases. Per the germline V gene, CDR1 is SGDLS and CDR2 is YYNGEE. Trimming pared 3 bases from V and 0 bases from J, leaving 13 bases between. The CDR3 consists of 16 residues. CDR3 nucleotides: TGTGCCAGCAGCGAGTGGGACGGTATCTCTGGAAACACCATATATTTT. It codes for CASSEWDGISGNTIYF.

This clonotype showed up just a few times. The J gene is TRBJ2-2, the V gene TRBV18, with 9 bases that match TRBD1. Trimming at V came to 3 bases and at J to 1 base, leaving 6 bases not matched to a gene. The CDR3 consists of 17 residues. Germline V lookup: CDR1 KGHSH, CDR2 LQKENI. The CDR3 nucleotides read TGTGCCAGCTCACCTCCCGGGACAGGGATGAACACCGGGGAGCTGTTTTTT. This gives the protein CASSPPGTGMNTGELFF.

This clonotype showed up just a few times. The chain has TRBV5-6 and TRBJ2-3; D might be TRBD2 (5 bases). The V end was cut by 0 bases, the J end by 5 bases, with 10 bases between. The CDR3 has 14 amino acids. Germline V lookup: CDR1 SGHDT, CDR2 YYEEEE. The chain's CDR3 is CASSLAQAGDTQYF. CDR3 in DNA: TGTGCCAGCAGCTTGGCCCAGGCGGGAGATACGCAGTATTTT.

The chain links TRBV9 to TRBJ2-3, with 8 nucleotides matching TRBD1. V lost 6 bases and J lost 1; bases outside the gene matches: 10. Germline V gene lookup returns CDR1 SGDLS and CDR2 YYNGEE. The CDR3 covers 16 residues. The CDR3 here is CASNSGQAGGTDTQYF. For the CDR3, the DNA is TGTGCCAGCAACTCGGGACAGGCTGGGGGCACAGATACGCAGTATTTT.

This clonotype turned up a few times. The chain has TRBV7-9 and TRBJ2-7; D is ambiguous. V was cut by 2 bases and J by 0 bases, with 8 bases left in between. Germline loops: CDR1 SEHNR, CDR2 FQNEAQ (reference sequence). The CDR3 loop spans 14 amino acids. CDR3 protein: CASSLSSSSYEQYV. The CDR3 DNA is TGTGCCAGCAGCTTATCTTCCAGCTCCTACGAGCAGTACGTC.

This clonotype was picked up a small number of times. V usage is TRBV7-9 and J usage is TRBJ2-1; tentatively, D is TRBD1 or TRBD2 (5 bases each). V was cut by 4 bases and J by 4 bases, with 5 bases left in between. The CDR3 extends over 12 amino acids. CDR1 SEHNR and CDR2 FQNEAQ come from the germline V gene (reference sequence). The CDR3 DNA reads as TGTGCCAGCAGCTGGGGGTACAATGAGCAGTTCTTC. Translation: CASSWGYNEQFF.

This clonotype was recorded a few times. The V gene is TRBV9, the J gene TRBJ1-2; 7 bases align to TRBD1. The V and J ends lost 3 bases and 0 bases, in that order; junction bases with no gene match: 8. Germline V CDR1 and CDR2: SGDLS, YYNGEE. This CDR3 contains 16 residues. For the CDR3, the DNA is TGTGCCAGCAGCGCCCCGCGGGACAGTACTAACTATGGCTACACCTTC. It is translated as CASSAPRDSTNYGYTF.